What follows describes a single T cell receptor beta chain. What this receptor recognizes is not known. No base-level quality is on record; no much larger clone is a single base apart. The label giving this sample's time point can be read as: cycle 2 day 1 (C2D1) of nivolumab. Relapse after autologous stem cell transplantation had occurred in all trial patients, and cohorts A, B and C were distinguished by prior brentuximab vedotin exposure. The trial cohort comprised more than 55 patients with relapsed/refractory classical Hodgkin lymphoma whose best overall responses were complete response, partial response or progressive disease. Trial patients were treated with single-agent nivolumab in the multi-cohort phase II CheckMate 205 trial. An independent review committee assessed best overall response using the 2007 International Working Group response criteria. Trial PBMCs were collected just before the start of nivolumab (C1D1) and during therapy at cycle 2 day 1 and cycle 4 day 1. Peripheral blood was collected in 8 mL Vacutainer Cell Preparation Tubes, from which PBMCs were isolated by centrifugation and then cryopreserved.

The data stem from a study of PD-1 blockade in classical Hodgkin lymphoma (dated by TCRdb to the early 2020s). With regard to the full study: Nivolumab dosing was 3 mg/kg intravenously every 2 weeks, continuing until either disease progression or unacceptable toxicity. A peripheral blood immune signature of response to PD-1 blockade in classical Hodgkin lymphoma was defined using TCR beta sequencing and CyTOF.

The Qiagen DNeasy kit was used to extract genomic DNA both from unsorted PBMCs and from the negatively selected CD4+ and CD8+ fractions. Amplification of TCR beta CDR3 regions was done by immunoSEQ multiplex PCR with primers that anneal to V and J segments. A synthetic immune receptor repertoire was used to minimize amplification bias, and remaining bias was computationally removed after sequencing. Regarding the original processing steps: Repertoire diversity was quantified as the Shannon entropy index using custom Python scripts. The unsorted, CD4+ and CD8+ repertoires were each analyzed separately, with the exception of combined analyses, where CD4+ and CD8+ sequences were merged in silico. A clone was considered expanded if an increase in frequency of at least 2-fold after treatment relative to C1D1 was found, and a pseudocount of 0.5 was applied to clones undetected at baseline. Singleton clones were defined as clones with 0 or 1 copy at C1D1, and non-singleton clones were defined as clones with 2 or more copies. By matching protein sequences in sorted samples from the same patient, clones expanded in unsorted samples were annotated as CD4+, CD8+ or unknown. Wilcoxon tests on paired samples were used to test changes in diversity from C1D1 to C4D1. TCRdb mirrors the immuneACCESS table, restricted to in-frame sequences. Some clones are absent from its copies; in checked studies, under half trace to an unresolved V gene, and the reason for the others is unknown. The DNA was the basis for D and trimming; V, J and clone size are from that table. The sample has 90,000 or so clones on record, around 90% of them singletons. The ten top clones hold roughly 2.6% of the sample.

Clipping removes 4 bases from V and 8 bases from J, with 9 as the unmatched junction base count. The germline V gene (reference sequence) sets CDR1 to SGHNT and CDR2 to YYREEE. Its CDR3 holds 14 amino acids, cysteine through phenylalanine. Only CDR3 DNA remains: 42 bases, in frame from the first base. The paper's findings and limits, for the study overall: Baseline TCR diversity was reported to be lower in newly diagnosed patients than in healthy donors, and even lower in relapsed/refractory patients. Lower diversity was observed in patients in whom nivolumab was started less than 1 year after ASCT, and these patients were excluded from later analyses so that confounding by immune reconstitution would be avoided. Baseline diversity similar to that of newly diagnosed patients was observed in trial patients achieving complete response, whereas significantly lower diversity was observed in partial responders and progressors. CD4+ but not CD8+ TCR diversity rose significantly by C4D1 (p=0.0027 vs p=0.16), most apparent in complete responders (p=0.02). The study was restricted to a single clinical trial cohort, and the causes of repertoire differences, possibly disease activity or prior therapy, were left undefined.

This sample comprised peripheral blood mononuclear cells (PBMCs), obtained before the second cycle of nivolumab. The sequence links TRBV5-4 to TRBJ2-1; 7 nucleotides in the junction match TRBD2. The clonotype was recovered from a human donor with classical Hodgkin lymphoma. The CDR3 protein is CASSPRRENYEQFF. Read as DNA, the sequence is TGTGCCAGCAGCCCTAGGCGGGAGAATTATGAGCAGTTCTTC.